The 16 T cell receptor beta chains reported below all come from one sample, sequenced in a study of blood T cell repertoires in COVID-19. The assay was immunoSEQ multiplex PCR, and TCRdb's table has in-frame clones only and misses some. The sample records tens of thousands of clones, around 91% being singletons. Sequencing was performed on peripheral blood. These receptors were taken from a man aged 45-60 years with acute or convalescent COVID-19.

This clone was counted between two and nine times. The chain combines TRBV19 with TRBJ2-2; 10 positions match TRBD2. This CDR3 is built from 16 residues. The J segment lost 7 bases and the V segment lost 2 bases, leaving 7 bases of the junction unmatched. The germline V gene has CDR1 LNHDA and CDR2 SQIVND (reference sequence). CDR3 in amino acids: CASSIRAGGHDGELFF. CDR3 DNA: TGTGCCAGTAGTATACGAGCGGGAGGGCATGACGGGGAGCTGTTTTTT.

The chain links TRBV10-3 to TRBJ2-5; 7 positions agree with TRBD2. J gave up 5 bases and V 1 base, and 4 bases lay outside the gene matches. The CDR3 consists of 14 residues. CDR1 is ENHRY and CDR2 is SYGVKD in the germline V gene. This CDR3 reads CAISEWEGTETQYF. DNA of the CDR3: TGTGCCATCAGTGAGTGGGAGGGGACCGAGACCCAGTACTTC.

The DNA of the CDR3 is TGTGCCAGCAGCTTAGGGACATCTGGAAACACCATATATTTT. Translation gives CASSLGTSGNTIYF. V gene TRBV7-9 combines with J gene TRBJ1-3; D possibly corresponds to TRBD1 (5 bases). Germline V gene lookup returns CDR1 SEHNR and CDR2 FQNEAQ (reference sequence). V lost 1 base and J lost 1, with 5 bases in between. The CDR3 sequence is 14 residues long.

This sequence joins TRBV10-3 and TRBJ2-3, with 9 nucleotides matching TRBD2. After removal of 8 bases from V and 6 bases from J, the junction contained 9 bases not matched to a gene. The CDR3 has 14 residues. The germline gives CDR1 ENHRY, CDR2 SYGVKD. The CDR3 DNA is TGTGCCATCGCGGGCGGGAGGGCCTCGGATACGCAGTATTTT. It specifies CAIAGGRASDTQYF.

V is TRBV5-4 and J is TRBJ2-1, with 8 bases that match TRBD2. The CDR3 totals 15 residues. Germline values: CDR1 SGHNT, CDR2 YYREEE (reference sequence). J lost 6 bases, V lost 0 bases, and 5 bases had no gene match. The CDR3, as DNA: TGTGCCAGCAGCTTGGATAGCGGGACACTCAATGAGCAGTTCTTC. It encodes CASSLDSGTLNEQFF.

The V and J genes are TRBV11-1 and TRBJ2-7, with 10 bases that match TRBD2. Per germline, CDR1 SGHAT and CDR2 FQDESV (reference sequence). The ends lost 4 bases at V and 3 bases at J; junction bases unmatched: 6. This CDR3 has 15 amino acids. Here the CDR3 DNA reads TGTGCCAGCAGCTATATAGCGGGGGGAAACTACGAGCAGTACTTC. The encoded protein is CASSYIAGGNYEQYF.

CDR3 DNA: TGTGCCAGCAGCGGTCGACTAGCAGCCTACGAGCAGTACTTC. Encoded protein: CASSGRLAAYEQYF. V is TRBV7-2 and J is TRBJ2-7; the match to TRBD2 covers 7 bases. Germline loops: CDR1 SGHTA, CDR2 FQGNSA. CDR3 size: 14 residues. V was pared by 5 bases and J by 2 bases, with 6 bases of the junction left unmatched. Drawing the rest from reference TRBV7-2 and TRBJ2-7, the complete variable domain is GAGVSQSPSNKVTEKGKDVELRCDPISGHTALYWYRQSLGQGLEFLIYFQGNSAPDKSGLPSDRFSAERTGGSVSTLTIQRTQQEDSAVYLCASSGRLAAYEQYFGPGTRLTVT.

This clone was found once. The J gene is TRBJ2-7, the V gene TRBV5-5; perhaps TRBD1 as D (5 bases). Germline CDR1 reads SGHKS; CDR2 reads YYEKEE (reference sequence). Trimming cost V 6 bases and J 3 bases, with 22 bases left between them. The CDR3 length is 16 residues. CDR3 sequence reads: CASTLRGAQPIYEQYF. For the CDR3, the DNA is TGTGCCAGCACCCTCCGTGGGGCCCAGCCCATCTACGAGCAGTACTTC.

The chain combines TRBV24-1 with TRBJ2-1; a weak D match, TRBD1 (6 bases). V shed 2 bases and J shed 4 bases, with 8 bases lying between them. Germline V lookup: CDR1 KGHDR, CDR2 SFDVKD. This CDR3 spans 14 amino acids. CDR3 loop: CATSDWDTYNEQFF. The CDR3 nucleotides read TGTGCCACCAGTGATTGGGACACTTACAATGAGCAGTTCTTC.

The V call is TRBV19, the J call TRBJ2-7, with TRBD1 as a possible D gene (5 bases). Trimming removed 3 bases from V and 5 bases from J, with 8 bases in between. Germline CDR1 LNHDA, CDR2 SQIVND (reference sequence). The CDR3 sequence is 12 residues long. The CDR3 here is CASSMAGNEQYF. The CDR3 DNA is TGTGCCAGTAGTATGGCAGGGAACGAGCAGTACTTC.

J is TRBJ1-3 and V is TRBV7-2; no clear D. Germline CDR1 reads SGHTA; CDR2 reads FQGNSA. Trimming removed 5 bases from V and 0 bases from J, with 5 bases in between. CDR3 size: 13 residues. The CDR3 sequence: CASSTSSGNTIYF. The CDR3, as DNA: TGTGCCAGCAGCACATCCTCTGGAAACACCATATATTTT.

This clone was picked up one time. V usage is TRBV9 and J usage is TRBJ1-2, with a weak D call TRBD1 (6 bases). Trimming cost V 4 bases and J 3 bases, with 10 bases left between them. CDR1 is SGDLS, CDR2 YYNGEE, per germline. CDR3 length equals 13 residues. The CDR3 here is CASSLRGDYGYTF. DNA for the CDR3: TGTGCCAGCAGCCTCAGGGGAGACTATGGCTACACCTTC.

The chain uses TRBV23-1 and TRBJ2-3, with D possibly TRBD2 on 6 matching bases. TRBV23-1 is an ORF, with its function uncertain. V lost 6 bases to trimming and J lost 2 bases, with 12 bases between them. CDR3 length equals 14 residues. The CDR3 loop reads CASRTSRYTDTQYF. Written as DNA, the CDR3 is TGCGCCAGCAGAACTAGCAGGTACACAGATACGCAGTATTTT.

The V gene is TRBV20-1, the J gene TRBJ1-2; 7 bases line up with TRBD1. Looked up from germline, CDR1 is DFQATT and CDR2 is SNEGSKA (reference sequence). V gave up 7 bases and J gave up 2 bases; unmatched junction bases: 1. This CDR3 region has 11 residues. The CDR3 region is CSGTGNYGYTF. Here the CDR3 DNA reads TGCAGTGGGACAGGAAACTATGGCTACACCTTC.

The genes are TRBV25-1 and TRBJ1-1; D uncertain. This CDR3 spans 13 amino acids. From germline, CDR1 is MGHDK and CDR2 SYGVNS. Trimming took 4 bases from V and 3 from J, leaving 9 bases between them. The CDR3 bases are TGTGCCAGCAGTGCCGGGTGGGACACTGAAGCTTTCTTT. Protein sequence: CASSAGWDTEAFF.

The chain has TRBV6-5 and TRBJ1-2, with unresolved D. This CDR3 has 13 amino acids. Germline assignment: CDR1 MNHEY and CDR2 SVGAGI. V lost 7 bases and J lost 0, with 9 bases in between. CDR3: CASTQVPNYGYTF. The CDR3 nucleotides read TGTGCCAGCACCCAGGTCCCTAACTATGGCTACACCTTC.